The T cell receptor beta chain described here comes from a study of beta chain features in type 1 diabetes. This clone was seen more than once but under ten times. What it recognizes is unknown. Findings and caveats of the study: When Type 1 diabetes patients were examined, their TCRB CDR3s proved moderately but significantly shorter in all four CD4+ subsets. In the patient group, naive, central memory and Treg TCRB repertoires seemed more alike than in the healthy donor group.

The investigators reverse transcribed all of the isolated RNA, so they sequenced expressed TCRB transcripts. There were 3 million to 4 million reads on average in the naive, central memory and regulatory T cell samples. Generated by immunoSEQ multiplex PCR, the TCRdb table keeps only in-frame clones and is missing some. The sample consists of approximately 57,000 clones, around 50% of them appearing once. Germline V CDR1 and CDR2: GTSNPN, SVGIG (reference sequence). The V end lost 6 bases, the J end lost 8 bases, and 13 bases lay between the germline ends. This CDR3 contains 11 residues. Populations obtained by sorting all exceeded 95% purity.

The sample comprised Tregs from blood. The V call is TRBV30, the J call TRBJ1-1; D is perhaps TRBD1 (5 bases). The origin of this receptor is a woman aged 40 to 50 with type 1 diabetes. The CDR3: CACIRTSEAFF. The DNA of the CDR3 is TGTGCCTGCATTAGGACATCCGAAGCTTTCTTT. The variable domain in full, with the rest retrieved from reference TRBV30 and TRBJ1-1, is SQTIHQWPATLVQPVGSPLSLECTVEGTSNPNLYWYRQAAGRGLQLLFYSVGIGQISSEVPQNLSASRPQDRQFILSSKKLLLSDSGFYLCACIRTSEAFFGQGTRLTVV.